A single sample is the source of the 21 T cell receptor beta chains below, sequenced in a study of T cells after yellow fever vaccination. TCRdb processed the 5' RACE reads anew with MiXCR; each CDR3 protein has one entry. The repertoire includes some 300,000 distinct CDR3 sequences, around 4% of them detected once, and about a quarter sits in the top ten. The specimen comprised PBMCs, sampled on the day of the yellow fever booster vaccination. Receptors originate from a man between 18 and 35 years old who received the YFV17D yellow fever vaccine.

The sample holds many counts of this clonotype. In DNA, the CDR3 is TGCGCCAGCAGCTTGGGTCAAGAATTGGGGACCCAGTACTTC. Its translation is CASSLGQELGTQYF. The chain links TRBV5-1 to TRBJ2-5; D is uncertain. The CDR3 totals 14 residues. V shed 0 bases and J shed 7 bases, with 13 bases lying between them. Germline V gene lookup returns CDR1 SGHRS and CDR2 YFSETQ. The full variable domain, in which reference TRBV5-1 and TRBJ2-5 provide the parts outside the CDR3, is KAGVTQTPRYLIKTRGQQVTLSCSPISGHRSVSWYQQTPGQGLQFLFEYFSETQRNKGNFPGRFSGRQFSNSRSEMNVSTLELGDSALYLCASSLGQELGTQYFGPGTRLLVL.

This clonotype was recorded a few times. This chain connects TRBV20-1 to TRBJ1-1; D possibly corresponds to TRBD1 (6 bases). The CDR3 spans 14 residues. V was cut by 0 bases and J by 5 bases, with 13 bases left in between. The germline CDR1 and CDR2 sequences are DFQATT and SNEGSKA (reference sequence). The CDR3 nucleotides read TGCAGTGCTAGAGAGGGACATGTGGGGACTGAAGCTTTCTTT. It translates to CSAREGHVGTEAFF.

The chain has TRBV7-3 and TRBJ2-3, with D unclear. The CDR3 runs 14 residues. CDR1 is SGHTA and CDR2 is FQGTGA in the germline V gene. V gave up 3 bases and J gave up 9 bases, with 16 bases separating them. The CDR3 bases are TGTGCCAGCAGCTTGGGCGCGCCCCCCGCCACGCAGTATTTT. It encodes CASSLGAPPATQYF. The full variable domain, rest sourced from reference TRBV7-3 and TRBJ2-3, is GAGVSQTPSNKVTEKGKYVELRCDPISGHTALYWYRQSLGQGPEFLIYFQGTGAADDSGLPNDRFFAVRPEGSVSTLKIQRTERGDSAVYLCASSLGAPPATQYFGPGTRLTVL.

The rearrangement uses TRBV4-3 and TRBJ2-3, with D tentatively TRBD1 or TRBD2 (5 bases each). The V end was cut by 4 bases, the J end by 4 bases, with 12 bases between. The CDR3 consists of 14 residues. CDR1 is LGHNA, CDR2 YSLEER, per germline. This CDR3 reads CASSRIRDPDTQYF. In DNA form, the CDR3 reads TGCGCCAGCAGCCGCATCAGGGACCCAGATACGCAGTATTTT.

The sample holds many counts of this clonotype. V usage is TRBV18 and J usage is TRBJ2-3, with D perhaps matching TRBD1 or TRBD2 (6 bases each). The CDR3 consists of 15 residues. V lost 0 bases and J 5 bases, leaving 12 bases between the germline ends. Germline-derived CDR1 and CDR2 are KGHSH and LQKENI. In nucleotides, the CDR3 is TGTGCCAGCTCACCACCTATGAGGGGGGAAGATACGCAGTATTTT. This encodes CASSPPMRGEDTQYF.

This clonotype was observed a few times. The chain uses TRBV5-1 and TRBJ1-3; D gene unclear. The CDR3 consists of 17 residues. CDR1 is SGHRS and CDR2 is YFSETQ in the germline V gene. V was clipped by 0 bases and J by 0 bases, with 13 bases between them. The CDR3 reads CASSLAASASSGNTIYF. CDR3 DNA: TGCGCCAGCAGCTTGGCGGCCAGTGCGAGCTCTGGAAACACCATATATTTT.

This clonotype showed up just a few times. One end of the junction fails to match germline, which may point to a read error. This chain links TRBV20-1 with TRBJ2-1, with D hard to call. Per germline, CDR1 DFQATT and CDR2 SNEGSKA (reference sequence). CDR3 length equals 12 residues. CDR3 sequence reads: CTTVPTYNEQFF. Here the CDR3 DNA reads TGTACGACGGTACCCACCTACAATGAGCAGTTCTTC.

This clonotype appeared a few times. Here the CDR3 reads CASTKAGTGADTQYF. DNA of the CDR3: TGTGCCAGCACCAAAGCCGGGACAGGGGCAGATACGCAGTATTTT. The rearrangement joins TRBV12-3 or TRBV12-4 to TRBJ2-3, with 10 positions matching TRBD1. The CDR3 extends over 15 amino acids. J was trimmed by 4 bases and V by 7 bases; bases with no gene match: 8.

The chain links TRBV7-9 to TRBJ2-1, with TRBD2 matching 8 bases. Unmatched junction bases numbered 6, after V lost 3 bases and J lost 8 bases. The germline V gene encodes CDR1 SEHNR and CDR2 FQNEAQ (reference sequence). There are 14 residues in the CDR3. The CDR3 DNA reads as TGTGCCAGCAGCTTTTCGGGGGGGCCTTATGAGCAGTTCTTC. Translation: CASSFSGGPYEQFF.

This clonotype has ten or more counts. The CDR3 loop reads CASSRTDGRNEQFF. As DNA, the CDR3 is TGTGCCAGCAGCCGCACGGACGGTAGGAATGAGCAGTTCTTC. V is TRBV7-2 and J is TRBJ2-1, with unresolved D. This CDR3 spans 14 amino acids. In germline, CDR1 is SGHTA, CDR2 FQGNSA. Trimming left V 5 bases short and J 7 bases short, with 15 bases between.

This clonotype has only a few counts. V usage is TRBV27 and J usage is TRBJ2-6; D possibly corresponds to TRBD2 (6 bases). The germline V gene encodes CDR1 MNHEY and CDR2 SMNVEV (reference sequence). The CDR3 totals 15 residues. Trimming pared 5 bases from V and 1 base from J, leaving 9 bases between. CDR3 bases: TGTGCCAGCAGTGCGGAGGGTTCTGGGGCCAACGTCCTGACTTTC. It codes for CASSAEGSGANVLTF. Filled out from reference TRBV27 and TRBJ2-6, the complete variable domain reads EAQVTQNPRYLITVTGKKLTVTCSQNMNHEYMSWYRQDPGLGLRQIYYSMNVEVTDKGDVPEGYKVSRKEKRNFPLILESPSPNQTSLYFCASSAEGSGANVLTFGAGSRLTVL.

The genes are TRBV7-9 and TRBJ2-5; no reliable D call. CDR3 size: 14 residues. V dropped 4 bases and J dropped 5 bases, with 14 bases sitting between them. CDR1 SEHNR and CDR2 FQNEAQ come from the germline V gene (reference sequence). CDR3: CASSSDGSGETQYF. DNA of the CDR3: TGTGCCAGCAGCTCTGACGGCAGTGGGGAGACCCAGTACTTC. The full variable domain, with the rest looked up from reference TRBV7-9 and TRBJ2-5, is DTGVSQNPRHKITKRGQNVTFRCDPISEHNRLYWYRQTLGQGPEFLTYFQNEAQLEKSRLLSDRFSAERPKGSFSTLEIQRTEQGDSAMYLCASSSDGSGETQYFGPGTRLLVL.

This clonotype was recorded at least ten times. This chain uses TRBV20-1 with TRBJ2-7; TRBD1 agrees at 8 bases. The CDR3 contains 15 residues. The germline CDR1 and CDR2 sequences are DFQATT and SNEGSKA (reference sequence). Unmatched junction bases numbered 10, after V lost 0 bases and J lost 6 bases. CDR3 protein: CSARDRGQGASEQYF. The CDR3 coding sequence is TGCAGTGCTAGAGATCGGGGGCAGGGGGCCTCCGAGCAGTACTTC.

This clonotype appeared many times. The chain has TRBV6-5 and TRBJ2-7; D is perhaps TRBD2 (6 bases). The CDR3 is made up of 11 amino acids. Between the trimmed V and J ends, which lost 8 bases and 4 bases, there was a span of 9 bases. The germline gives CDR1 MNHEY, CDR2 SVGAGI. CDR3 sequence (DNA): TGTGCCAGCGGGGGGACTTACGAGCAGTACGTC. Residues: CASGGTYEQYV.

This clonotype was observed at least ten times. The rearrangement joins TRBV7-9 to TRBJ1-4; 8 nucleotides match TRBD1. The CDR3 consists of 15 residues. Germline values: CDR1 SEHNR, CDR2 FQNEAQ (reference sequence). Losses at the gene ends were 5 bases for V and 7 bases for J; bases not matched to a gene: 9. The CDR3: CASSGHAGGVEKLFF. The CDR3 DNA follows: TGTGCCAGCAGCGGCCACGCAGGGGGCGTTGAAAAACTGTTTTTT.

This clonotype was seen only a few times. This sequence joins TRBV2 and TRBJ2-7; D is unresolved. V lost 6 bases to trimming and J lost 5 bases, with 14 bases between them. The germline V gene has CDR1 SNHLY and CDR2 FYNNEI. The CDR3 is 13 residues long. CDR3: CASSQMGYDEQYF. CDR3 DNA sequence: TGTGCCAGCAGCCAAATGGGTTATGACGAGCAGTACTTC.

This clonotype has ten or more counts. The chain couples TRBV3-1 to TRBJ2-1; D gene unclear. V was pared by 0 bases and J by 9 bases, with 9 bases between. Looked up from germline, CDR1 is LGHDT and CDR2 is YNNKEL (reference sequence). This CDR3 comprises 13 residues. This chain's CDR3 is CASSQDTRTEQFF. In DNA, the CDR3 is TGTGCCAGCAGCCAAGATACACGGACTGAGCAGTTCTTC.

The table lists this clonotype with a few counts. The rearrangement joins TRBV19 to TRBJ2-7; no clear D. The germline V and J ends were trimmed by 3 bases and 3 bases, with 9 bases remaining between them. Germline loops: CDR1 LNHDA, CDR2 SQIVND (reference sequence). The CDR3 is made up of 13 amino acids. CDR3 sequence (DNA): TGTGCCAGTAGTATTTCCCCCGTCTACGAGCAGTACTTC. This gives the protein CASSISPVYEQYF.

There are many counts of this clonotype. The gene calls are TRBV7-3 and TRBJ2-3; D is ambiguous. This CDR3 has 14 amino acids. V was trimmed by 5 bases and J by 3 bases, leaving 12 bases between them. From germline, CDR1 is SGHTA and CDR2 FQGTGA. CDR3 region: CASSPEVGTDTQYF. CDR3 bases: TGTGCCAGCAGCCCGGAAGTTGGTACAGATACGCAGTATTTT.

This clonotype was seen a few times. This chain's CDR3 is CASSLAGTGRETQYF. The CDR3 region has the DNA TGTGCCAGCAGCTTAGCCGGGACAGGGAGAGAGACCCAGTACTTC. This chain joins TRBV7-2 and TRBJ2-5; 9 bases map to TRBD1. V shed 0 bases, J shed 4 bases, and the junction held 3 bases outside the gene matches. Germline V gives CDR1 SGHTA, CDR2 FQGNSA. The CDR3 runs 15 residues.

This clonotype has a count of ten or more. The chain employs TRBV12-3 or TRBV12-4 and TRBJ1-1; weak D call: TRBD1 (5 bases). Deletions cut 6 bases from V and 3 bases from J, with 26 bases between. The CDR3 totals 18 residues. Written as DNA, the CDR3 is TGTGCCAGCAGACGGATTGGGGACTGGGGCAAATCGGACACTGAAGCTTTCTTT. Its translation is CASRRIGDWGKSDTEAFF.